This entry describes one TCR beta chain. This clonotype was picked up many times. The antigen this receptor binds is unknown. Base qualities are missing; no much larger clone stands one base away. Reading the label with the study, this specimen's treatment or condition is: in vitro stimulation with specific CMV peptide epitopes to enrich CMV-specific T cells. This specimen belongs to a study of T cell repertoires in cytomegalovirus infection (dated by TCRdb to between 2018 and 2020). Notes on the research overall: Peptide stimulations targeted recently identified HLA-C-restricted CMV epitopes, whose presentation resists viral immunomodulation, together with well-studied HLA-B-restricted epitopes. Donor HLA type was relevant to the analysis, because carriage of CMV infection together with the matching HLA type was indicated by public TCR beta signatures. The paper's findings and limits, for the study overall: In both this cohort and an independent roughly 350-donor cohort, the cumulative frequency of public TCR beta family members distinguished carriers of CMV infection plus the relevant HLA type. In the ex vivo response, HLA-C-restricted CMV-specific TCR beta clonotypes were dominant, and in two of eight donors the single most frequent clonotype came from this HLA-C-restricted group.

Sequenced using an Illumina HiSeq 1500. The public reads were reprocessed in TCRdb via fastp at Q25 and MiXCR, keeping in-frame beta chains. Entries that share a CDR3 protein sequence are merged under the most common genes and DNA. Within this sample are roughly 120,000 distinct CDR3 sequences, with 25% to 35% of them counted one time only. The ten largest clones take up roughly 50% of the sample. The CDR3 starts with the cysteine, ends with the phenylalanine, and has 14 residues. The retained sequence is limited to the CDR3, 42 bases, with the frame set at the first base. V is pruned by 6 bases and J by 2 bases, leaving 9 bases of the junction without a gene match. The germline V gene (reference sequence) gives CDR1 as DFQATT and CDR2 as SNEGSKA.

The source is a human donor in good health (CMV status not recorded). Some clones in this sample may be carry-over from other donors' samples. The rearrangement combines TRBV20-1 with TRBJ2-7, and 8 bases in between align with TRBD1. The sequenced sample was CD8+ T cells from cultured PBMCs, obtained from culture after CMV antigen stimulation. The DNA reads as follows: TGCAGTGCCACCGGGACAGGACAAACCTACGAGCAGTACTTC. Translated, it reads CSATGTGQTYEQYF.